The source of this T cell receptor beta chain is a study of tumor-infiltrating lymphocytes in primary liver carcinoma. At the level of the study: Patients comprised men and women whose ages fell between 30 and 69 years. Lesions, classed as T1-T3 N0M0, spanned 4.2 to 10 cm across. Regardless of tissue type, samples showed similar yields of roughly 3.65 to 8 million productive TCRbeta reads.

As for this clonotype: The junction and the germline gene differ at one end; a read error may be behind it.

This CDR3 region has 16 residues. The germline gives CDR1 MNHNS, CDR2 SASEGT. From about 0.5 ug of total RNA, TCR beta-specific cDNA was reverse-transcribed using a constant-region primer. Library construction for TCR beta comprised three nested multiplex PCR rounds performed with slightly modified ARM-PCR. Use of TRBV1-TRBV30 forward primers with a C-beta reverse primer characterized the first two PCR rounds, which lasted about 10 cycles each. MiXCR, applied by TCRdb to the multiplex PCR reads, yields one record per CDR3 protein. The sample includes roughly 36,000 distinct CDR3 sequences, roughly 73% of them seen just once. Total RNA and DNA came together from roughly 20-30 mg of bulk tissue without cell sorting.

Sequenced material: tumor-adjacent normal liver tissue. The origin of this receptor is a man aged 40-49 years with primary liver carcinoma and hepatitis B virus infection. The V call is TRBV6-1, the J call TRBJ1-5, with TRBD1 as a possible D gene (6 bases). CDR3 residues: CANSEGEGMGGQPQHF. The CDR3 region has the DNA TGTGCCAACAGTGAAGGAGAGGGGATGGGAGGACAGCCCCAACACTTT.